The clone carrying this TCR beta chain was found once. Clones were sequenced by immunoSEQ multiplex PCR, and TCRdb holds only the in-frame ones, with some missing. Seen here are under 100,000 clones, approximately 95% observed once, and the top ten hold less than 0.25%. V was clipped by 2 bases and J by 2 bases, with 13 bases between them. Germline V gene lookup returns CDR1 SQVTM and CDR2 ANQGSEA. The CDR3 is made up of 14 amino acids. This entry belongs to a study of technical replicates of blood from a few donors. The rearrangement uses TRBV29-1 and TRBJ2-7; D may be TRBD2 (7 bases). Material: T cells isolated from PBMCs. This clonotype was sampled from a human donor in good health. For the CDR3, the DNA is TGCAGCGTTGAAATTCCGGGGGGCCCCTACGAGCAGTACTTC. It codes for CSVEIPGGPYEQYF.